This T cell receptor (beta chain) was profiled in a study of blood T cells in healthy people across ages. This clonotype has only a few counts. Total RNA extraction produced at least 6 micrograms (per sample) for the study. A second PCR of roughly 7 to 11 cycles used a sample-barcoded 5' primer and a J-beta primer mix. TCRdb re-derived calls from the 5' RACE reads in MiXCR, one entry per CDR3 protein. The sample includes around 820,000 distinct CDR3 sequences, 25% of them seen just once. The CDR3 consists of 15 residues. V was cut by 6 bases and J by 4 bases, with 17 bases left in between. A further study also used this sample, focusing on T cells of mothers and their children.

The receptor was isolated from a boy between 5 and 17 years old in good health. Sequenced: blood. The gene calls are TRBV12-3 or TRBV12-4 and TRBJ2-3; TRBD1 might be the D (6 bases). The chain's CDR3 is CASSQSQGMADTQYF. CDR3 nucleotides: TGTGCCAGCAGCCAAAGCCAGGGGATGGCAGATACGCAGTATTTT.